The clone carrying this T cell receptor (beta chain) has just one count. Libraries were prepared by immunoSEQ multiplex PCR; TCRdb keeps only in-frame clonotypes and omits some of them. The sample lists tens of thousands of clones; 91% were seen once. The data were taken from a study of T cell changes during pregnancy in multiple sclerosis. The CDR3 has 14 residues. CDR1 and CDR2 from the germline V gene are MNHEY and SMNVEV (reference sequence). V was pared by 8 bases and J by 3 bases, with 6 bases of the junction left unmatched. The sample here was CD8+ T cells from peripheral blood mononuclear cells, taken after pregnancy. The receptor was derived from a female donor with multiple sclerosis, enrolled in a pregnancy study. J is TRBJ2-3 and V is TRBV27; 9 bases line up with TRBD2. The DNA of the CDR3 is TGTGCCAGCGCGGGGGGGCCGGGGACAGATACGCAGTATTTT. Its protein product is CASAGGPGTDTQYF.